The rows below give T cell receptor beta chains drawn from one sample of a study of blood T cell repertoires in COVID-19. The method was immunoSEQ multiplex PCR; TCRdb's version includes in-frame clones alone and lacks a portion of them. This sample has around 340,000 clones, with approximately 83% found just once. The sample comprised PBMCs or T cells enriched from blood (not recorded which). These TCRs come from a woman in her thirties or forties with acute COVID-19. Both conserved end residues are part of each CDR3.

V gene: TRBV5-1; J gene: TRBJ1-6; CDR3 protein: CASSHPATTGDSYNSPLHF
V gene: TRBV28; J gene: TRBJ1-6; CDR3 protein: CASRVQNSPLHF
V gene: TRBV7-9; J gene: TRBJ2-3; CDR3 protein: CASSPPRTSGGADTQYF
V gene: TRBV5-1; J gene: TRBJ2-2; CDR3 protein: CASSLNPDTGELFF
V gene: TRBV4-2; J gene: TRBJ2-1; CDR3 protein: CASSQDPPAGERGEQFF
V gene: TRBV7-9; J gene: TRBJ2-7; CDR3 protein: CASSANTGLLSYEQYF
V gene: TRBV6-5; J gene: TRBJ1-5; CDR3 protein: CASTPENSNQPQHF
V gene: TRBV25-1; J gene: TRBJ1-2; CDR3 protein: CASSRGGGGYTF
V gene: TRBV28; J gene: TRBJ1-6; CDR3 protein: CASSPTDRVAPLHF
V gene: TRBV5-6; J gene: TRBJ1-6; CDR3 protein: CASSEGQYNSPLHF
V gene: TRBV7-9; J gene: TRBJ1-4; CDR3 protein: CASSPPLGTNEKLFF
V gene: TRBV15; J gene: TRBJ2-7; CDR3 protein: CATSRRQGSYEQYF
V gene: TRBV5-5; J gene: TRBJ2-2; CDR3 protein: CASSWGQAVGELFF
V gene: TRBV5-4; J gene: TRBJ2-7; CDR3 protein: CASSPGGLAGYEQYF
V gene: TRBV5-6; J gene: TRBJ2-2; CDR3 protein: CASSLGQVAGELFF
V gene: TRBV7-2; J gene: TRBJ1-3; CDR3 protein: CASSLGIRTGVGNTIYF
V gene: TRBV19; J gene: TRBJ1-5; CDR3 protein: CASSISGSGRPQHF
V gene: TRBV6-2/TRBV6-3; J gene: TRBJ2-5; CDR3 protein: CASSYSGRSYETQYF
V gene: TRBV2; J gene: TRBJ2-5; CDR3 protein: CASTRTSEATQYF
V gene: TRBV10-3; J gene: TRBJ2-1; CDR3 protein: CAISDMEVRLLTNEQFF
V gene: TRBV7-2; J gene: TRBJ2-6; CDR3 protein: CASSFRTSGRASGANVLTF
V gene: TRBV2; J gene: TRBJ1-5; CDR3 protein: CASGGPQPQHF
V gene: TRBV5-4; J gene: TRBJ2-1; CDR3 protein: CASSLDRDSSYNEQFF
V gene: TRBV6-6; J gene: TRBJ1-5; CDR3 protein: CASSYSTVPLNQPQHF
V gene: TRBV11-1; J gene: TRBJ1-2; CDR3 protein: CASSSTGVSGYTF
V gene: TRBV20-1; J gene: TRBJ1-2; CDR3 protein: CSASDIGGYTF
V gene: TRBV20-1; J gene: TRBJ2-4; CDR3 protein: CSASSGVGAKNIQYF
V gene: TRBV7-2; J gene: TRBJ2-3; CDR3 protein: CASSLTSGGVGDTQYF
V gene: TRBV27; J gene: TRBJ2-7; CDR3 protein: CASGSGGSSGMYEQYF
V gene: TRBV7-2; J gene: TRBJ2-1; CDR3 protein: CASSLRVASGGSYNEQFF
V gene: TRBV24-1; J gene: TRBJ2-1; CDR3 protein: CATSDYPGQGPYNEQFF
V gene: TRBV18; J gene: TRBJ1-6; CDR3 protein: CASSPGTGGRLSPLHF
V gene: TRBV7-2; J gene: TRBJ2-5; CDR3 protein: CASSRDRGPETQYF
V gene: TRBV19; J gene: TRBJ1-6; CDR3 protein: CASSFVTANSPLHF
V gene: TRBV11-3; J gene: TRBJ2-3; CDR3 protein: CASSLGLAGGPDTQYF
V gene: TRBV18; J gene: TRBJ2-7; CDR3 protein: CASSQPGTGGPYEQYF
V gene: TRBV28; J gene: TRBJ1-3; CDR3 protein: CASSLKGVGGNTIYF
V gene: TRBV10-3; J gene: TRBJ2-1; CDR3 protein: CATQFGRSNEQFF
V gene: TRBV19; J gene: TRBJ2-1; CDR3 protein: CASSTAGLVGEQFF
V gene: TRBV19; J gene: TRBJ1-2; CDR3 protein: CATRPSSAGGDNYGYTF
V gene: TRBV4-3; J gene: TRBJ2-1; CDR3 protein: CASSQVTSGWGGQFF
V gene: TRBV19; J gene: TRBJ1-5; CDR3 protein: CASSIFAAPNQPQHF
V gene: TRBV4-2; J gene: TRBJ1-4; CDR3 protein: CASSQQQGAGEKLFF
V gene: TRBV19; J gene: TRBJ2-7; CDR3 protein: CASSRTSGSYEQYF
V gene: TRBV5-4; J gene: TRBJ2-5; CDR3 protein: CASRGGTQETQYF
V gene: TRBV27; J gene: TRBJ2-7; CDR3 protein: CASSPRDRGYEQYF
V gene: TRBV6-5; J gene: TRBJ2-7; CDR3 protein: CASSYSAGMSSYEQYF
V gene: TRBV5-5; J gene: TRBJ2-2; CDR3 protein: CASSLYLEAGGPGELFF
V gene: TRBV7-2; J gene: TRBJ2-4; CDR3 protein: CASSPRGRGAPLVKNIQYF
V gene: TRBV7-2; J gene: TRBJ1-5; CDR3 protein: CASSTGQGASQRQPQHF
V gene: TRBV9; J gene: TRBJ2-7; CDR3 protein: CASSVGTSGSYEQYF
V gene: TRBV7-3; J gene: TRBJ2-3; CDR3 protein: CASSLIGGPSTDTQYF
V gene: TRBV4-2; J gene: TRBJ1-2; CDR3 protein: CASSQAGVAYGYTF
V gene: TRBV14; J gene: TRBJ2-7; CDR3 protein: CASSRTGTGFEQYF
V gene: TRBV7-2; J gene: TRBJ2-3; CDR3 protein: CASRPLAGVDTQYF